Listed below are T cell receptor beta chains from one sample, sequenced in a study of blood T cell repertoires in COVID-19. Method: immunoSEQ multiplex PCR; TCRdb's copy keeps in-frame clones and lacks some. There are some 140,000 clones in the sample; 70% to 90% occur only once, and approximately 2% lies in the top ten. Sequenced input: peripheral blood. All receptors come from a man between 65 and 85 years old with active COVID-19. CDR3s include the opening cysteine and the closing phenylalanine or tryptophan. Fields, in order: J gene, V gene, D gene, clone size, CDR3 DNA, CDR3 protein. The D gene is left open where the match is weak. Clone size appears in some rows only: once, few, many, or a class for an expanded clone.

>TRBJ1-1|TRBV19|TRBD1|few
TGTGCCAGTAGTACAGGGGGTCTGATGAACACTGAAGCTTTCTTT
CASSTGGLMNTEAFF
>TRBJ1-2|TRBV28|NA|NA
TGTGCCACTACCCAGGAAAGCCGGGGGGTTGGCTACACCTTC
CATTQESRGVGYTF
>TRBJ2-7|TRBV12-3/TRBV12-4|TRBD1|once
TGTGCCAGCATCGGGACAGGGGCCCACGAGCAGTACTTC
CASIGTGAHEQYF
>TRBJ2-1|TRBV19|TRBD2|NA
TGTGCCAGTAGTATCCCCGGGACTAGTAAATTTGAGCAGTTCTTC
CASSIPGTSKFEQFF
>TRBJ2-1|TRBV4-2|TRBD2|NA
TGTGCCAGCAGTATGAGCGGGAACCTAAACAATGAGCAGTTCTTC
CASSMSGNLNNEQFF
>TRBJ2-7|TRBV5-1|TRBD2|NA
TGCGCCAGCAGCTTGTCTAGCGGGAGTTACGAGCAGTACTTC
CASSLSSGSYEQYF
>TRBJ2-7|TRBV5-4|TRBD2|NA
TGTGCCAGCAGCTTGGGGACTAGCGGGAGAGGCGAGCAGTACTTC
CASSLGTSGRGEQYF
>TRBJ2-2|TRBV23-1|NA|NA
TGCGCCAGCAGTCAATCCGCCCCAGGGCTTAGAGACAACACCGGGGAGCTGTTTTTT
CASSQSAPGLRDNTGELFF
>TRBJ1-5|TRBV29-1|TRBD1|NA
TGCAGCGTTGGGGACAGGTCGGGCAATCAGCCCCAGCATTTT
CSVGDRSGNQPQHF
>TRBJ2-7|TRBV4-1|NA|NA
TGCGCCAGCAGCCAAGCAGGAGCAGGGTTCGACGAGCAGTACTTC
CASSQAGAGFDEQYF
>TRBJ1-1|TRBV28|NA|NA
TGTGCCAGCAGTTTAAGGGGCGGCCTTGAAGCTTTCTTT
CASSLRGGLEAFF
>TRBJ1-4|TRBV5-6|NA|NA
TGTGCCAGCAGCTTTCGACATACCCTTGGGAATGAAAAACTGTTTTTT
CASSFRHTLGNEKLFF
>TRBJ1-6|TRBV19|NA|NA
TGTGCCAGTAGACTCGGACAGAGTAATTCACCCCTCCACTTT
CASRLGQSNSPLHF
>TRBJ2-7|TRBV30|TRBD1|NA
TGTGCCTGGAGACGACAGGGGGTAACCGAGCAGTACTTC
CAWRRQGVTEQYF
>TRBJ1-1|TRBV2|TRBD1|NA
TGTGCCAGCACCCGGACAGGGCATAACACTGAAGCTTTCTTT
CASTRTGHNTEAFF
>TRBJ2-6|TRBV7-9|NA|NA
TGTGCCAGCAGCTTATTAGGACGGGACTCCAACTCTGGGGCCAACGTCCTGACTTTC
CASSLLGRDSNSGANVLTF
>TRBJ2-7|TRBV28|TRBD2|NA
TGTGCCAGCACCGAAAGGGGTAGCGGGAGGAAGCAGTACTTC
CASTERGSGRKQYF
>TRBJ1-6|TRBV2|TRBD1|NA
TGTGCCAGCGGGGGGACAGGGGTCTCTATGGGGTCACCCCTCCACTTT
CASGGTGVSMGSPLHF
>TRBJ1-2|TRBV29-1|TRBD1|NA
TGCAGCGTGGACCTCCGGGACAGGGCCGAGGGGGGCTACACCTTC
CSVDLRDRAEGGYTF
>TRBJ1-2|TRBV27|TRBD1|NA
TGTGCCAGCAGTTTATGGGGGACAGGTCCAACTAACTATGGCTACACCTTC
CASSLWGTGPTNYGYTF
>TRBJ1-3|TRBV20-1|NA|NA
TGCAGTGCTAGTCGCCCCACGGGGGGTTACTCTGGAAACACCATATATTTT
CSASRPTGGYSGNTIYF
>TRBJ2-7|TRBV6-5|NA|NA
TGTGCCAGCAGGACAGGTTACGAGCAGTACTTC
CASRTGYEQYF
>TRBJ2-3|TRBV5-1|TRBD1|NA
TGCGCCAGCAGCTGGGGACAGAAAGATACGCAGTATTTT
CASSWGQKDTQYF
>TRBJ2-7|TRBV19|NA|NA
TGTGCCACCCGTCGTACAGAGGGTGCGCACGAGCAGTACTTC
CATRRTEGAHEQYF
>TRBJ1-4|TRBV6-5|NA|NA
TGTGCCAGCAGCCCCCTCGGTGAAAAACTGTTTTTT
CASSPLGEKLFF
>TRBJ1-5|TRBV28|TRBD1|NA
TGTGCCAGCAGTAGCGGGACAGGCCCCAATCAGCCCCAGCATTTT
CASSSGTGPNQPQHF
>TRBJ1-1|TRBV6-5|NA|NA
TGTGCCAGCAGAACTAGAGGGGACGGGAGTGAAGCTTTCTTT
CASRTRGDGSEAFF
>TRBJ2-5|TRBV7-3|NA|NA
TGTGCCAGCAGCGCTAAGGGCCGACTATCGGGAGAGACCCAGTACTTC
CASSAKGRLSGETQYF
>TRBJ1-1|TRBV7-3|NA|NA
TGTGCCAGCAGCTTAAGCCCCCAGGTTAACACTGAAGCTTTCTTT
CASSLSPQVNTEAFF
>TRBJ2-1|TRBV18|NA|NA
TGTGCCAGCTCAACACGGATACTAGAAAACAATGAGCAGTTCTTC
CASSTRILENNEQFF
>TRBJ2-7|TRBV5-1|TRBD1|once
TGCGCCAGCAGCCTCGACAGGGGGGAGCAGTACTTC
CASSLDRGEQYF
>TRBJ2-5|TRBV4-3|NA|NA
TGCGCCAGCAGCCAAGATCCCAGGGTAGGGGAGACCCAGTACTTC
CASSQDPRVGETQYF
>TRBJ2-7|TRBV11-2|TRBD2|once
TGTGCCAGCAGCTTCGGGACTAGTGAATACGAGCAGTACTTC
CASSFGTSEYEQYF
>TRBJ2-5|TRBV7-9|TRBD2|NA
TGTGCCAGCAGCTTCGGGACTAGCGGGAGAGAGACCCAGTACTTC
CASSFGTSGRETQYF
>TRBJ2-3|TRBV12-5|NA|NA
TGTGCTAGTGGTTTGTGGGGGGCAGATACGCAGTATTTT
CASGLWGADTQYF
>TRBJ2-6|TRBV28|NA|NA
TGTGCCAGCAGTTTATCCGGGAGCGGGGCCAACGTCCTGACTTTC
CASSLSGSGANVLTF
>TRBJ1-2|TRBV12-3/TRBV12-4|NA|NA
TGTGCCATCTCCTGGTGGGGGCGCGGTGGCTACACCTTC
CAISWWGRGGYTF
>TRBJ1-1|TRBV20-1|NA|NA
TGCAAGCCGGGGAGGAGCACTGAAGCTTTCTTT
CKPGRSTEAFF
>TRBJ1-3|TRBV5-8|NA|NA
TGTGCCAGCAGCGTAAGCGGGGTGCGAGACACCATATATTTT
CASSVSGVRDTIYF
>TRBJ2-7|TRBV5-1|TRBD1|NA
TGCGCCAGCAGCTTCGGGACAGGGACAGGCTGGGGCGAGCAGTACTTC
CASSFGTGTGWGEQYF
>TRBJ2-1|TRBV25-1|NA|NA
TGTGCCAGCACTCGCTGGCCATCGGGTGAGCAGTTCTTC
CASTRWPSGEQFF
>TRBJ2-2|TRBV5-1|NA|NA
TGCGCCAGCAGCTTGGAGGCAGGGGGAGGTACCGGGGAGCTGTTTTTT
CASSLEAGGGTGELFF
>TRBJ2-5|TRBV5-1|TRBD1|NA
TGCGCCAGCAGCCTGGACAGGGGCCAGACCCAGTACTTC
CASSLDRGQTQYF
>TRBJ2-1|TRBV23-1|NA|NA
TGCGCCAGCAGTCCCCCAGTGGGGAGCTCCTACAATGAGCAGTTCTTC
CASSPPVGSSYNEQFF